These 5 T cell receptor beta chains were sequenced from one sample in a study of T cell clonality in common variable immunodeficiency (dated by TCRdb to the mid-2010s). The method behind the library was the immunoSEQ multiplex PCR assay. Drawn from immuneACCESS, this table holds only the in-frame rearrangements with V and J called that TCRdb kept. Clones are partly lost; checked studies trace under half to an unresolved V gene and leave the rest unexplained. The data for this sample show roughly 55,000 clones, each detected more than once. The ten biggest clones cover about 5% of the sample. Sequenced: peripheral blood mononuclear cells. The receptors stem from a person aged 18 to 75 in good health.

This clone has ten or more counts. The missing CDR3 end, 3 residues past where the read stops, is filled in from the germline J gene. This chain joins TRBV18 and TRBJ2-5; 9 bases are a match to TRBD1. The CDR3 totals 13 residues. After removal of 5 bases from V and 5 bases from J, the junction contained 3 bases not matched to a gene. Germline values: CDR1 KGHSH, CDR2 LQKENI. CDR3 bases read: TGTGCCAGCTCAAGGACAGGGGCCGAGACC. It codes for CASSRTGAET. The full CDR3 protein reads CASSRTGAETQYF.

The CDR3 DNA, read in part, is TGCGCCAGCAGAGGGGGACTAGCGGGAGGGGGCTCCTACAATGAG. It encodes CASRGGLAGGGSYNE. The whole CDR3 reads CASRGGLAGGGSYNEQFF. The chain is built from TRBV5-1 and TRBJ2-1; 16 bases are shared with TRBD2. The missing CDR3 end, 3 residues past where the read stops, is filled in from the germline J gene. J lost 0 bases, V lost 5 bases, and 5 bases had no gene match. The CDR3 spans 18 residues. Germline assignment: CDR1 SGHRS and CDR2 YFSETQ.

This clone was counted many times. Coverage ceases 3 residues before the CDR3 finishes, and the germline J gene fills in the end. The J gene is TRBJ2-1, the V gene TRBV5-1, with a possible D match to TRBD1 (5 bases). CDR1 is SGHRS, CDR2 YFSETQ, per germline. CDR3 length: 15 amino acids. V was pared by 4 bases and J by 4 bases, with 15 bases between. The CDR3 loop is CASSMDGRAYNEQFF. The sequenced CDR3 bases are TGCGCCAGCAGCATGGACGGCAGGGCGTACAATGAG.

This clone was seen ten or more times. The read finishes 3 residues shy of the CDR3 end, and the germline J gene is used to complete it. The chain is built from TRBV5-4 and TRBJ2-3; D possibly corresponds to TRBD2 (6 bases). CDR3 length: 14 residues. CDR1 and CDR2 from the germline V gene are SGHNT and YYREEE (reference sequence). V gave up 9 bases and J gave up 4 bases, with 18 bases separating them. The CDR3 here is CATFEYGGSDTQYF. The part of the CDR3 DNA that was read is TGTGCCACCTTCGAGTACGGGGGATCAGATACG.

This clone was seen many times. The read ends 3 residues before the CDR3 terminus; that terminus is restored from the germline J gene. The chain couples TRBV19 to TRBJ2-7, with 10 bases matching TRBD1. The CDR3 contains 16 residues. The V and J ends lost 7 bases and 4 bases, in that order; junction bases with no gene match: 13. Germline V gene data show CDR1 as LNHDA and CDR2 as SQIVND (reference sequence). The CDR3 DNA, read in part, is TGTGCCAGTACCCCCTCGGGAGACAGGGGGCTTTACGAG. Translating it yields CASTPSGDRGLYE. The whole CDR3 is CASTPSGDRGLYEQYF.